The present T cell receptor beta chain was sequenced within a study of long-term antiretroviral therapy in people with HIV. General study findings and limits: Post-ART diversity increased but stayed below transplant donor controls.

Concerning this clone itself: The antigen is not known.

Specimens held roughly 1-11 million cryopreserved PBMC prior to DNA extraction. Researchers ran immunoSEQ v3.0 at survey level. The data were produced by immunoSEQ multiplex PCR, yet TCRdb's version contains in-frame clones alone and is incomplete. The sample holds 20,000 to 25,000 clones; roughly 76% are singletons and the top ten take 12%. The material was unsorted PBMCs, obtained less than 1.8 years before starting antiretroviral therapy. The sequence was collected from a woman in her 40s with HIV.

The CDR3 loop is CASRDEREGNTGELFF. The CDR3 DNA reads TGCGCCAGCAGGGATGAGCGGGAGGGGAACACCGGGGAGCTGTTTTTT. This rearrangement joins TRBV5-1 to TRBJ2-2; 10 nucleotides line up with TRBD2. CDR1 and CDR2 from the germline V gene are SGHRS and YFSETQ. J gave up 1 base and V 5 bases, and 5 bases lay outside the gene matches. The CDR3 is 16 amino acids.